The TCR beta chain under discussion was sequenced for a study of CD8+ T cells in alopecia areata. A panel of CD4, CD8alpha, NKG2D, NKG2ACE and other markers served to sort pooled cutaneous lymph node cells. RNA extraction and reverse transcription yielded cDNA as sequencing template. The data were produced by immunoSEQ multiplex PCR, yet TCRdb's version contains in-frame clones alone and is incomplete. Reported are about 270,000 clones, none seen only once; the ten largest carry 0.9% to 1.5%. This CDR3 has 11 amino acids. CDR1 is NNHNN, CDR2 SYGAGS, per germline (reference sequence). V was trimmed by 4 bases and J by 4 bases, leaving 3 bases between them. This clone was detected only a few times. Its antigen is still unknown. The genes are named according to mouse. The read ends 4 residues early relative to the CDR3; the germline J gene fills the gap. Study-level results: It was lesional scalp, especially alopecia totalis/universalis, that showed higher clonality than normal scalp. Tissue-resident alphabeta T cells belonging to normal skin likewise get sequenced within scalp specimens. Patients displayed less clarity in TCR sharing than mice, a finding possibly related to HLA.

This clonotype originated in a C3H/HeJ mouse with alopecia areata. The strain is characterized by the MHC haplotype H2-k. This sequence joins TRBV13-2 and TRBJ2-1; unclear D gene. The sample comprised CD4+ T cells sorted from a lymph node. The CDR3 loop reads CASGPYAEQFF. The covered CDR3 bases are TGTGCCAGCGGTCCATATGCT.